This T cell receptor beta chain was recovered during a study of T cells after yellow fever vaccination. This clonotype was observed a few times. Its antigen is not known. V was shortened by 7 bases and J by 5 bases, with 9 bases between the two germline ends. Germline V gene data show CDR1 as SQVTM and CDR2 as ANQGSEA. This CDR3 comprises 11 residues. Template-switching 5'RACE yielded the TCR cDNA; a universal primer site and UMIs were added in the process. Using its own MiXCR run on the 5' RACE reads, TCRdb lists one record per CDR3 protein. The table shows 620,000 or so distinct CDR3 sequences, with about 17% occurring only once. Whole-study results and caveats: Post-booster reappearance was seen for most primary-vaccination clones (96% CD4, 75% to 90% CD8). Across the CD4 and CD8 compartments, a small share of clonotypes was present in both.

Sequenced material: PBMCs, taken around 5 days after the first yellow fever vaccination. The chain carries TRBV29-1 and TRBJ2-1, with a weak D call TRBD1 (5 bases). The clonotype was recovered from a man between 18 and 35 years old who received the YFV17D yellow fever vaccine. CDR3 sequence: CSAHRNNEQFF. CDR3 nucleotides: TGCAGCGCGCACAGGAACAATGAGCAGTTCTTC.